This TCR beta chain was identified during a study of blood T cell repertoires in COVID-19. The CDR3 is 15 amino acids. V lost 2 bases and J lost 2, with 11 bases in between. CDR1 SEHNR and CDR2 FQNEAQ come from the germline V gene (reference sequence). TCRdb keeps only in-frame clones here, not all; method: immunoSEQ multiplex PCR. The data contain more than 350,000 clones, around 89% of them singletons. The gene calls are TRBV7-9 and TRBJ2-3; D is perhaps TRBD1 (6 bases). The sample comprised peripheral blood. This clonotype originated in a young woman with COVID-19, enrolled during active disease. As DNA, the CDR3 is TGTGCCAGCAGCTTATGGCAGGGGACCACAGATACGCAGTATTTT. Its translation is CASSLWQGTTDTQYF.